What follows is one T cell receptor beta chain and its context. This specimen belongs to a study of blood T cell repertoires in COVID-19. Looking at the study overall: The origin of the acute and convalescent COVID-19 samples was the United States, Italy and Spain.

Produced via immunoSEQ multiplex PCR; TCRdb's table is partial and in-frame only. Among about 230,000 clones listed, 85% to 90% were seen once. CDR1 is MNHEY and CDR2 is SMNVEV in the germline V gene (reference sequence). V shed 5 bases and J 4 bases; nucleotides not matched to a gene: 13. This CDR3 comprises 18 residues. The genes are TRBV27 and TRBJ2-2, with 10 bases identical to TRBD1. Input material: peripheral blood. The TCR comes from a man aged 50 or older with COVID-19, enrolled during active disease. This CDR3 reads CASSTRQGATWGTGELFF. The CDR3 DNA is TGTGCCAGCAGTACTCGACAGGGGGCGACCTGGGGCACCGGGGAGCTGTTTTTT.